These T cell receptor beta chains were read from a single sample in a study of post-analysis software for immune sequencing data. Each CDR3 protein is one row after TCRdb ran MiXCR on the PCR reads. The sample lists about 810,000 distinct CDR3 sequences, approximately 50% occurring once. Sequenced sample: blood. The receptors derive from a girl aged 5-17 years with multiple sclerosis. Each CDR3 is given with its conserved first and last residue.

cdr3_aa: CASSFGQGVYGYTF
v_call: TRBV5-1
j_call: TRBJ1-2

cdr3_aa: CASSKENRGSTEAFF
v_call: TRBV5-1
j_call: TRBJ1-1

cdr3_aa: CASSLADSTYEQYF
v_call: TRBV5-1
j_call: TRBJ2-7

cdr3_aa: CASSPPGHYGYTF
v_call: TRBV7-2
j_call: TRBJ1-2

cdr3_aa: CSAGSFGSGRNTDTQYF
v_call: TRBV29-1
j_call: TRBJ2-3

cdr3_aa: CASTRMAWGPYNEQFF
v_call: TRBV6-6
j_call: TRBJ2-1

cdr3_aa: CASSPLGRVYEQYF
v_call: TRBV7-2
j_call: TRBJ2-7

cdr3_aa: CATSDARGRRTWDYYEQYF
v_call: TRBV24-1
j_call: TRBJ2-7

cdr3_aa: CSAPRVTSSYNEQFF
v_call: TRBV20-1
j_call: TRBJ2-1

cdr3_aa: CASSFRPGLGTGELFF
v_call: TRBV11-1
j_call: TRBJ2-2

cdr3_aa: CASSTTGISYEQYF
v_call: TRBV6-1
j_call: TRBJ2-7

cdr3_aa: CASSRQGGEAQYF
v_call: TRBV7-9
j_call: TRBJ2-5

cdr3_aa: CASSREDTQYF
v_call: TRBV14
j_call: TRBJ2-3

cdr3_aa: CSAPSGTSGRYTDTQYF
v_call: TRBV20-1
j_call: TRBJ2-3

cdr3_aa: CATHTTSRSTDTQYF
v_call: TRBV11-2
j_call: TRBJ2-3

cdr3_aa: CSARGRMNTEAFF
v_call: TRBV20-1
j_call: TRBJ1-1

cdr3_aa: CASSLAKGVGTEAFF
v_call: TRBV5-1
j_call: TRBJ1-1

cdr3_aa: CSVAGTGTHEQYF
v_call: TRBV29-1
j_call: TRBJ2-7

cdr3_aa: CASSLESLYGYTF
v_call: TRBV5-1
j_call: TRBJ1-2

cdr3_aa: CSVPSPGQGEAFF
v_call: TRBV29-1
j_call: TRBJ1-1

cdr3_aa: CSARDYYEQYF
v_call: TRBV20-1
j_call: TRBJ2-7

cdr3_aa: CSARANSGGHSYNEQFF
v_call: TRBV20-1
j_call: TRBJ2-1

cdr3_aa: CASSPRQGAGYGYTF
v_call: TRBV7-2
j_call: TRBJ1-2

cdr3_aa: CATAKGGALRSGANVLTF
v_call: TRBV10-3
j_call: TRBJ2-6

cdr3_aa: CASSLAVRDTQYF
v_call: TRBV5-1
j_call: TRBJ2-3

cdr3_aa: CSARDSAYNSPLHF
v_call: TRBV20-1
j_call: TRBJ1-6

cdr3_aa: CSPRLAGSSYEQYF
v_call: TRBV20-1
j_call: TRBJ2-7

cdr3_aa: CASSSPTDTQYF
v_call: TRBV5-1
j_call: TRBJ2-3

cdr3_aa: CASSVGSAGRRETQYF
v_call: TRBV9
j_call: .

cdr3_aa: CASSQPTGAGTEAFF
v_call: TRBV3-1
j_call: TRBJ1-1

cdr3_aa: CSAHGGDSSYNEQFF
v_call: TRBV20-1
j_call: TRBJ2-1

cdr3_aa: CASSKGQGEQFF
v_call: TRBV7-6
j_call: TRBJ2-1

cdr3_aa: CASSQGSSRYNEQYF
v_call: TRBV3-1
j_call: .

cdr3_aa: CASSPGTSGGLLAKNIQYF
v_call: TRBV12-3/TRBV12-4
j_call: TRBJ2-4

cdr3_aa: CSVGVVGGPRSYEQYF
v_call: TRBV29-1
j_call: .

cdr3_aa: CASSPFIMHDEQYF
v_call: TRBV7-2
j_call: TRBJ2-7

cdr3_aa: CSVANTGNEQYF
v_call: TRBV29-1
j_call: TRBJ2-7

cdr3_aa: CASSGGRFPYEQYF
v_call: TRBV2
j_call: .

cdr3_aa: CSVEDPDLPGSPLHF
v_call: TRBV29-1
j_call: TRBJ1-6

cdr3_aa: CASSYRGVAGDNRNEQFF
v_call: TRBV6-5
j_call: TRBJ2-1

cdr3_aa: CASSPTSRGAFF
v_call: TRBV12-3/TRBV12-4
j_call: TRBJ1-1